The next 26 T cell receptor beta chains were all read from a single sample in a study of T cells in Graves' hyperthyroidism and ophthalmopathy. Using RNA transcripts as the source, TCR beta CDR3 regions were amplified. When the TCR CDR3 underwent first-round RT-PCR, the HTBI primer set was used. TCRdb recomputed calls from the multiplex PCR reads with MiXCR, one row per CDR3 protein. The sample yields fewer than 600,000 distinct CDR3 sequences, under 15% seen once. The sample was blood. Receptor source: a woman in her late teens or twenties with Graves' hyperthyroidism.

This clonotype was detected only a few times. The CDR3 loop reads CASSTPAGVPDTQYF. CDR3 in DNA: TGTGCCAGTAGTACCCCAGCGGGAGTTCCAGATACGCAGTATTTT. J is TRBJ2-3 and V is TRBV19, with 8 bases aligning to TRBD2. V lost 4 bases and J lost 4; bases outside the gene matches: 7. Germline CDR1 is LNHDA and CDR2 is SQIVND (reference sequence). This CDR3 has 15 residues.

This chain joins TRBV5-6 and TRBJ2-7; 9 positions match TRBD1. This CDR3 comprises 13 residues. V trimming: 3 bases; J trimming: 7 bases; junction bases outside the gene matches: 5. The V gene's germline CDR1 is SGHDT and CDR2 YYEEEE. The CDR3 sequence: CASSSTGGLEQYV. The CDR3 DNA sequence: TGTGCCAGCAGCTCAACAGGGGGCCTAGAGCAGTACGTC.

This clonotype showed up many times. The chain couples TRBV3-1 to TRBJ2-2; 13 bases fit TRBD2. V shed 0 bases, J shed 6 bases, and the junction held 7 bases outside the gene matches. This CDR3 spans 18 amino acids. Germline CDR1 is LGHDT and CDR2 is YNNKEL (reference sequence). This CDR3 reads CASSQELGGLAGSGELFF. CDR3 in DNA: TGTGCCAGCAGCCAAGAATTAGGGGGACTAGCGGGATCCGGGGAGCTGTTTTTT. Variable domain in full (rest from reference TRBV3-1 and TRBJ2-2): DTAVSQTPKYLVTQMGNDKSIKCEQNLGHDTMYWYKQDSKKFLKIMFSYNNKELIINETVPNRFSPKSPDKAHLNLHINSLELGDSAVYFCASSQELGGLAGSGELFFGEGSRLTVL.

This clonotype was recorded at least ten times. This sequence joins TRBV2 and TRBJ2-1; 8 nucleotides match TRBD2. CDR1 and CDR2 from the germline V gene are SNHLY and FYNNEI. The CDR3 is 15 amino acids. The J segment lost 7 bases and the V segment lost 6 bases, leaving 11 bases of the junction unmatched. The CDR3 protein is CASRAGLAGGNEQFF. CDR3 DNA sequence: TGTGCCAGCAGGGCGGGGCTAGCGGGTGGTAATGAGCAGTTCTTC.

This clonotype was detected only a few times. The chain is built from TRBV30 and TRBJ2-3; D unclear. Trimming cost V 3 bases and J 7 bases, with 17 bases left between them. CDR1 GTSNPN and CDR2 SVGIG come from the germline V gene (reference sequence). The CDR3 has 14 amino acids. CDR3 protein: CAWSHPSNRHTQYF. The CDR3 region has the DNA TGTGCCTGGAGCCATCCATCAAACCGGCATACGCAGTATTTT.

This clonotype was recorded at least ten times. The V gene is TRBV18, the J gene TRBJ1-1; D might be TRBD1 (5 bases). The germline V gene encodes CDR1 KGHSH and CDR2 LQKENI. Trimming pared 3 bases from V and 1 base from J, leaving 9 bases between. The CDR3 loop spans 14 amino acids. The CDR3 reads CASSPSGENTEAFF. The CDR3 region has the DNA TGTGCCAGCTCACCCTCGGGGGAGAACACTGAAGCTTTCTTT.

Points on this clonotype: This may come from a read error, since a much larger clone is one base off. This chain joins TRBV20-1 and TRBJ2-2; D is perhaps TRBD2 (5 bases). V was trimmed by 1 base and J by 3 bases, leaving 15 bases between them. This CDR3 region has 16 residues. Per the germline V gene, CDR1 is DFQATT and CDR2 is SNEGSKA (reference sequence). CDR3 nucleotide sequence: TGCAGTGCTAGAGCCCGGTCTAGCTCCCACACCGGGGAGCTGTTTTTT. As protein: CSARARSSSHTGELFF.

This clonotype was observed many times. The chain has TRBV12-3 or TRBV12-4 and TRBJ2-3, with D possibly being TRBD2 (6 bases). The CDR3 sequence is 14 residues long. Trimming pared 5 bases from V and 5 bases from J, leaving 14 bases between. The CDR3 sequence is CASSSGLQRDTQYF. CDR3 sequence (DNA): TGTGCCAGCAGTAGCGGGCTCCAGAGAGATACGCAGTATTTT.

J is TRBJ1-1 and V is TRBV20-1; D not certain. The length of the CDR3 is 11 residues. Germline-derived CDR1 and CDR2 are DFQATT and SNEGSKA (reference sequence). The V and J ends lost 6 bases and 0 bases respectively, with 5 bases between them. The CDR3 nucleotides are TGCAGTGCAGTTCTGAACACTGAAGCTTTCTTT. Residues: CSAVLNTEAFF.

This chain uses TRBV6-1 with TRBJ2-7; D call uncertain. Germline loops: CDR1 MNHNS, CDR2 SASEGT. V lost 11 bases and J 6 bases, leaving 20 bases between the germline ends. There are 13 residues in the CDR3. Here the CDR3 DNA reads TGTGCCTCCGAGGACCCCATCAGAGGCGAGCAGTACGTC. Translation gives CASEDPIRGEQYV.

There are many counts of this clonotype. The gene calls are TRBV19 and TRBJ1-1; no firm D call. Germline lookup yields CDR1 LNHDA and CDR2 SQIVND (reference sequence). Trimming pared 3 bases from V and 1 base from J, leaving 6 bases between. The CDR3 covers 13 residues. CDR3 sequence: CASSMQRNTEAFF. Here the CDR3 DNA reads TGTGCCAGTAGTATGCAAAGGAACACTGAAGCTTTCTTT.

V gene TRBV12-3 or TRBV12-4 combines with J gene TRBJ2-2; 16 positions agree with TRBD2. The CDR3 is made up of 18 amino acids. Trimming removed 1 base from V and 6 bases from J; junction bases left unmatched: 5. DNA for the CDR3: TGTGCCAGCAGTTTAGTTCCGGGACTAGCGGGAGGGGCCGGGGAGCTGTTTTTT. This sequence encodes CASSLVPGLAGGAGELFF.

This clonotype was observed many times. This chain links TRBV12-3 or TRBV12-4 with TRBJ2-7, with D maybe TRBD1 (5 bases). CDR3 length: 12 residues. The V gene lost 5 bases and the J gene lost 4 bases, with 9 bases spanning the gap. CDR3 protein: CASSPTVYEQYF. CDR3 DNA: TGTGCCAGCAGTCCGACAGTTTACGAGCAGTACTTC.

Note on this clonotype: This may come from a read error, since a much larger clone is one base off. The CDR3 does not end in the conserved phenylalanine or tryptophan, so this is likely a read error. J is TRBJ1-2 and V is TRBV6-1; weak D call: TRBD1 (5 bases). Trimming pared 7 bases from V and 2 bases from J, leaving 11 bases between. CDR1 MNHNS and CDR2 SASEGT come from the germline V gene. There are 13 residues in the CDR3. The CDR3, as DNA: TGTGCCAGCAATCTCGGGACCAACTATGGCTACACCCTC. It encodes CASNLGTNYGYTL.

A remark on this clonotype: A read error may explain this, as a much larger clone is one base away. The CDR3 spells CASSPVLGQETQCF. CDR3 DNA sequence: TGTGCCAGCAGCCCAGTCCTTGGGCAAGAGACCCAGTGCTTC. The chain has TRBV11-2 and TRBJ2-5; D remains unclear. Germline CDR1 reads SGHAT; CDR2 reads FQNNGV. CDR3 length: 14 amino acids.

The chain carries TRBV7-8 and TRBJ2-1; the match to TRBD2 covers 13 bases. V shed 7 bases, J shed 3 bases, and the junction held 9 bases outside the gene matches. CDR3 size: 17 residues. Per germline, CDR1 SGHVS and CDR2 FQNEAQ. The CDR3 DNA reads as TGTGCCAGCATCCCCACGGGACTAGCGGGACGCTACAATGAGCAGTTCTTC. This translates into CASIPTGLAGRYNEQFF.

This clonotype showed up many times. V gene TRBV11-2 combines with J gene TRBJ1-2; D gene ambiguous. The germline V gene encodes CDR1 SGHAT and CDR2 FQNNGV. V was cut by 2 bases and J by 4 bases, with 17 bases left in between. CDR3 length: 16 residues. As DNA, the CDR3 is TGTGCCAGCAGCTTAACCGACTGGGAGGCCAGCTATGGCTACACCTTC. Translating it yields CASSLTDWEASYGYTF.

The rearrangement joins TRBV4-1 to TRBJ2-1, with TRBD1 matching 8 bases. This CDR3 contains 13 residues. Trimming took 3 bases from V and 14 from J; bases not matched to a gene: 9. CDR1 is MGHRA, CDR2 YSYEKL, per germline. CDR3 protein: CASSQVRGDRKFF. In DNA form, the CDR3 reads TGCGCCAGCAGCCAGGTCAGGGGGGACAGGAAGTTCTTC.

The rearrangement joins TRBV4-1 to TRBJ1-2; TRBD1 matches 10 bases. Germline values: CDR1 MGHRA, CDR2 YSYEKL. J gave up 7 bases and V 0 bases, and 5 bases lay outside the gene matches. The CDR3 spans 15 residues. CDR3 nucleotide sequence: TGCGCCAGCAGCCAAGATATCGGACAGGGGGGTGGCTACACCTTC. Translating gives CASSQDIGQGGGYTF.

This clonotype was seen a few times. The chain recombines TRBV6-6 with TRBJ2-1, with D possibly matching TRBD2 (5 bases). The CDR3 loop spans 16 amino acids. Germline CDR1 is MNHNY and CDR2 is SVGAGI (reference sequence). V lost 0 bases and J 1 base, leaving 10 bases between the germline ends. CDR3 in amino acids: CASSYSMRVSYNEQFF. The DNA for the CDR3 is TGTGCCAGCAGTTACTCTATGCGGGTTTCCTACAATGAGCAGTTCTTC.

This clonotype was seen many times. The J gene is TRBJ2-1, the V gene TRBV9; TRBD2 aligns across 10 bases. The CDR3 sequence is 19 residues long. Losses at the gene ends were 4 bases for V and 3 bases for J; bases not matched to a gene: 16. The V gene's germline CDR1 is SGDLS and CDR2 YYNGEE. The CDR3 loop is CASSPRGHLGTSDYNEQFF. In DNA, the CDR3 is TGTGCCAGCAGCCCCAGGGGTCACTTAGGGACTAGCGACTACAATGAGCAGTTCTTC.

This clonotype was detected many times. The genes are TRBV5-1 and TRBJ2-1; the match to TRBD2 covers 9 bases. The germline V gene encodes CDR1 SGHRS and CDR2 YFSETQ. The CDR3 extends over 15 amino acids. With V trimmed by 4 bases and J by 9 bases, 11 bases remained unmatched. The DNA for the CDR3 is TGCGCCAGCAGCCTGGGCGGCGGGGGGGCTGGTGAGCAGTTCTTC. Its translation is CASSLGGGGAGEQFF. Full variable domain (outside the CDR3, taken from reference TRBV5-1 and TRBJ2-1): KAGVTQTPRYLIKTRGQQVTLSCSPISGHRSVSWYQQTPGQGLQFLFEYFSETQRNKGNFPGRFSGRQFSNSRSEMNVSTLELGDSALYLCASSLGGGGAGEQFFGPGTRLTVL.

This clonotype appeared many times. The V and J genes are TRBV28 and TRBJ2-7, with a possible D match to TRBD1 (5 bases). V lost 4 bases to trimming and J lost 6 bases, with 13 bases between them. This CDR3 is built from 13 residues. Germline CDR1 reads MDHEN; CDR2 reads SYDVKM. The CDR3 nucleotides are TGTGCCAGCAGTTCCTTCCCCAGGGTCGAGCAGTACGTC. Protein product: CASSSFPRVEQYV.

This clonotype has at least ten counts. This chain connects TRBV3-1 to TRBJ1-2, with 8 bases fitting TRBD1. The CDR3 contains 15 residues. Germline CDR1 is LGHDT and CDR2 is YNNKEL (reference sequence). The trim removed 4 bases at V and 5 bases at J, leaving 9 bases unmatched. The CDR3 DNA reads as TGTGCCAGCAGCCGTAGTCCTACAGGGGGGTATGGCTACACCTTC. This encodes CASSRSPTGGYGYTF.

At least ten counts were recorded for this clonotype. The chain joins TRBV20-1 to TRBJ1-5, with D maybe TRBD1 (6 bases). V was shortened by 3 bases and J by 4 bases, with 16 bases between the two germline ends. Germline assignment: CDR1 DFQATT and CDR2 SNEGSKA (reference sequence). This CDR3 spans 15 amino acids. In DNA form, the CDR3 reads TGCAGTGCTAGTAGCCCTAACAGGGTAAATCAGCCCCAGCATTTT. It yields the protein CSASSPNRVNQPQHF.

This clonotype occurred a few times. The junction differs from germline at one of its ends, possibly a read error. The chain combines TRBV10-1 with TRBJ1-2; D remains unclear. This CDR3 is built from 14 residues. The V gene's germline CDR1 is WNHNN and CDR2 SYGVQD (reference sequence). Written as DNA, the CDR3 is TGCGCCAGCAGTGAGTCAGGCATTCCCTATGGCCACACCTTC. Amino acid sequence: CASSESGIPYGHTF.